The rows below give T cell receptor beta chains drawn from one sample of a study of shared clonotypes between healthy human individuals. The protocol was immunoSEQ multiplex PCR, while the TCRdb copy is restricted to in-frame clones and leaves out a portion. The sample lists 2.3 million or so clones; over 90% were seen once. The sample consisted of naive CD4+ T cells from PBMCs. These receptors originate from a man aged 18 to 29 in good health. Some clones in this sample may be carry-over from other donors' samples. Both conserved end residues are part of each CDR3. D genes are given only for firm matches. Expanded clones get a size class; other rows say once, few or many, or leave the size out.

.	TRBV7-9	.	TRBJ2-2	TGTGCCAGCAGCTTAAGGGCGGGTTATGGCACCGGGGAGCTGTTTTTT	CASSLRAGYGTGELFF
TRBD2	TRBV30	.	TRBJ2-3	TGTGCCTGGAGTGTAGGAACCAGCGGGAGGAGGGGAGATACGCAGTATTTT	CAWSVGTSGRRGDTQYF
.	TRBV5-1	.	TRBJ1-1	TGCGCCAGCAGCTTTTCGGGGATGAACACTGAAGCTTTCTTT	CASSFSGMNTEAFF
.	TRBV7-2	.	TRBJ2-3	TGTGCCAGCAGCTTAGTGATGGCGGTTGGCACAGATACGCAGTATTTT	CASSLVMAVGTDTQYF
.	TRBV7-2	.	TRBJ2-3	TGTGCCAGCAGCTCCCAGCCGGGGCGGATCACAGATACGCAGTATTTT	CASSSQPGRITDTQYF
TRBD2	TRBV27	.	TRBJ2-7	TGTGCCAGCAGTTTTCGCGGGAGAGTCAGCGAGCAGTACTTC	CASSFRGRVSEQYF
.	TRBV5-8	.	TRBJ2-7	TGTGCCAGCAGCAGGGAAGGGTGGGCTAACGAGCAGTACTTC	CASSREGWANEQYF
.	TRBV5-1	once	TRBJ2-2	TGCGCCAGCAGCCCCGGGACACTGAACACCGGGGAGCTGTTTTTT	CASSPGTLNTGELFF
.	TRBV5-4	.	TRBJ2-5	TGTGCCAGCAGCTTGGGCCAGACCCAAGAGACCCAGTACTTC	CASSLGQTQETQYF
TRBD2	TRBV7-2	.	TRBJ2-1	TGTGCCAGCAGCTCGGGACTAGCGGGAGTCGGCGAGCAGTTCTTC	CASSSGLAGVGEQFF
TRBD1	TRBV2	.	TRBJ1-2	TGTGCCAGCGGGACAGGGAGGGGGTACTATGGCTACACCTTC	CASGTGRGYYGYTF
.	TRBV4-1	.	TRBJ2-5	TGCGCCAGCAGCATATTCGGGGTAGCGATGGAGACCCAGTACTTC	CASSIFGVAMETQYF
.	TRBV6-1	.	TRBJ2-2	TGTGCCACCGGGGAGCTGTTTTTT	CATGELFF
.	TRBV5-1	.	TRBJ2-7	TGCGCCAGCAGCTTGGATCAGTCCCGTTACGAGCAGTACTTC	CASSLDQSRYEQYF
TRBD1	TRBV7-3	.	TRBJ1-1	TGTGCCAGCAGCTTGGGGACAGGGGACACTGAAGCTTTCTTT	CASSLGTGDTEAFF
TRBD2	TRBV30	.	TRBJ2-1	TGTGCTTCAACTCAGCGGGGGGGGAATGAGCAGTTCTTC	CASTQRGGNEQFF
.	TRBV28	.	TRBJ1-5	TGTGCCAGCAGTTCCGGGGCCGAGGGCAATCAGCCCCAGCATTTT	CASSSGAEGNQPQHF